The subject of this entry is one T cell receptor (beta chain). This sample was taken from a study of T cell changes during pregnancy in multiple sclerosis. Looked up from germline, CDR1 is LNHDA and CDR2 is SQIVND (reference sequence). The V end lost 3 bases, the J end lost 7 bases, and 13 bases lay between the germline ends. CDR3 length equals 13 residues. Sequencing was performed with immunoSEQ multiplex PCR; in TCRdb, only in-frame clones are kept and a portion is missing. The sample consists of approximately 43,000 clones, around 84% of them appearing once. The V gene is TRBV19, the J gene TRBJ2-7; possible D gene TRBD1, 6 bases. This TCR derives from a female donor with multiple sclerosis, enrolled in a pregnancy study. Sequenced here: CD4+ T cells from peripheral blood mononuclear cells, sampled before pregnancy. The CDR3 spells CASSIIGGGEQYF. The CDR3 nucleotides read TGTGCCAGTAGTATCATTGGGGGCGGAGAGCAGTACTTC.